This TCR beta chain was observed in a study of chemoradiotherapy in HPV16-positive cancers (dated by TCRdb to 2021 to 2024). About the study as a whole: Using functional T-cell assays on cells from two HPV16-positive patients, the researchers defined candidate HPV-specific T-cell clones and common TCR motifs. The study asked whether T-cell immunity against the HPV oncoproteins E6 and E7 changes during chemoradiotherapy and whether it affects survival. TCR repertoires from 86 patients with HPV-related cancers were then used to track the candidate HPV-specific TCRs and motifs. Beyond this particular receptor, the publication reports: In HPV16-positive patients, expansion of HPV-responsive T cells during chemoradiotherapy was associated with improved recurrence-free survival. The functional definition of HPV-specific T cells came from only a couple of HPV16-positive patients, and the survival association was reported for HPV16-positive patients. Expansion of candidate HPV-specific clones and E7-related TCR motifs was observed in the tumor microenvironment during treatment, whereas no such expansion was observed for non-HPV-specific T cells.

Comment on this clone: The target of this receptor is not known. No quality values exist for individual bases; no much larger clone is one base distant.

Repertoires were sampled repeatedly over the course of chemoradiotherapy so that clonal expansion in the tumor microenvironment could be followed. Library construction relied on the immunoSEQ multiplex PCR assay. TCRdb's version of the immuneACCESS table is confined to in-frame rearrangements and falls short of the full clone set. An unresolved V gene accounts for under half of the shortfall where checked; the remainder is of unknown origin. Present in this sample are 1,500 to 2,000 clones, 81% of which were seen just once. The biggest ten clones account for more than 9.5% of the sample. The germline V gene provides CDR1 SGHDT and CDR2 YYEEEE. The CDR3, cysteine through phenylalanine, is 11 amino acids long. This entry keeps only the CDR3 DNA: 33 bases, framed from base 1. V sheds 2 bases and J sheds 3 bases, leaving 3 bases between their ends.

The specimen comprised tumor tissue, sampled from a patient who underwent chemoradiotherapy. The chain employs TRBV5-6 and TRBJ2-7, with no confident D gene call. The TCR was taken from a human donor with HPV-associated anogenital cancer. The nucleotide sequence is given as TGTGCCAGCAGCTTATACTACGAGCAGTACTTC. It translates to CASSLYYEQYF.